These 24 T cell receptor beta chains share one sample of origin, sequenced in a study of beta chain features in type 1 diabetes. General observations from the study: Among patients with Type 1 diabetes, TCRB CDR3s were moderately but significantly shorter in every one of the four CD4+ subsets.

Expressed TCRB transcripts were sequenced because the entire RNA isolate underwent reverse transcription. Profiling relied on immunoSEQ multiplex PCR, and the TCRdb table lists in-frame clones only, not all of them. The table records 550,000 to 850,000 clones, around 15% of them present only once. These receptors have no identified antigens. Sequenced input: naive CD4+ T cells from blood. The receptor set was obtained from a man in his late teens or twenties with type 1 diabetes.

The rearrangement uses TRBV5-1 and TRBJ2-7, with a weak D call TRBD1 (5 bases). The germline V gene has CDR1 SGHRS and CDR2 YFSETQ. V shed 3 bases and J shed 2 bases, with 12 bases lying between them. The CDR3 has 14 residues. The CDR3, as DNA: TGCGCCAGCAGCTCCACAGGCGCGACCTACGAGCAGTACTTC. It codes for CASSSTGATYEQYF.

This clone was seen a handful of times. The rearrangement uses TRBV6-5 and TRBJ2-7, with D unresolved. The CDR3 spans 12 residues. Between the trimmed V and J ends, which lost 7 bases and 3 bases, there was a span of 10 bases. The germline V gene encodes CDR1 MNHEY and CDR2 SVGAGI. The CDR3 reads CASMAIGYEQYF. CDR3 nucleotide sequence: TGTGCCAGCATGGCGATAGGCTACGAGCAGTACTTC.

This clone was counted between two and nine times. The chain is built from TRBV5-1 and TRBJ2-3, with 8 bases fitting TRBD2. The ends lost 2 bases at V and 4 bases at J; junction bases unmatched: 9. The CDR3 has 16 residues. Germline V lookup: CDR1 SGHRS, CDR2 YFSETQ. The CDR3 nucleotides read TGCGCCAGCAGCTTCGGGGGACTAGAGTTGGCAGATACGCAGTATTTT. Translated: CASSFGGLELADTQYF.

A word on this clone: The identical CDR3 is also encoded by other nucleotide sequences in the sample. This chain joins TRBV5-1 and TRBJ1-1, with TRBD1 matching 10 bases. Germline V lookup: CDR1 SGHRS, CDR2 YFSETQ. CDR3 length equals 14 residues. V lost 4 bases, J lost 5 bases, and 5 bases stayed unmatched. The CDR3 DNA follows: TGCGCCAGCAGCCTACGGGACAGGGGAACTGAAGCTTTCTTT. It is translated as CASSLRDRGTEAFF.

This chain links TRBV5-4 with TRBJ1-1; tentatively, D is TRBD1 (6 bases). CDR3 length: 14 amino acids. CDR1 and CDR2 (germline): SGHNT, YYREEE (reference sequence). The V end lost 5 bases, the J end lost 0 bases, and 11 bases lay between the germline ends. CDR3 region: CASRRGQLNTEAFF. The CDR3 nucleotides are TGTGCCAGCAGGAGGGGACAACTGAACACTGAAGCTTTCTTT.

This clone has a handful of counts. The chain carries TRBV4-1 and TRBJ1-5; no clear D gene. CDR3 length equals 18 residues. Per germline, CDR1 MGHRA and CDR2 YSYEKL. The V end was cut by 1 base, the J end by 4 bases, with 20 bases between. Written as DNA, the CDR3 is TGCGCCAGCAGCCAAGTTCCGGGCTCCCCCGTGGAGAATCAGCCCCAGCATTTT. It encodes CASSQVPGSPVENQPQHF.

This clone has more than one count but fewer than ten. This rearrangement joins TRBV19 to TRBJ1-5; 7 bases agree with TRBD1. The CDR3 sequence is 16 residues long. Trimming took 4 bases from V and 1 from J; bases not matched to a gene: 7. Germline CDR1 LNHDA, CDR2 SQIVND (reference sequence). The CDR3 DNA sequence: TGTGCCAGTAGTAGGGGACAGCCTTCAAGCAATCAGCCCCAGCATTTT. Its translation is CASSRGQPSSNQPQHF.

The chain recombines TRBV15 with TRBJ1-4, with 7 nucleotides matching TRBD1. J gave up 4 bases and V 3 bases, and 5 bases lay outside the gene matches. The CDR3 is made up of 15 amino acids. Germline loops: CDR1 LNHNV, CDR2 YYDKDF (reference sequence). The CDR3 nucleotides are TGTGCCACCAGCAGCTGGACAGGCGTTAATGAAAAACTGTTTTTT. Residues: CATSSWTGVNEKLFF.

This clone was seen a few times. The same CDR3 also results from other DNA sequences found in this sample. The chain couples TRBV7-9 to TRBJ1-1; TRBD1 might be the D (6 bases). V lost 5 bases and J lost 1, with 14 bases in between. The germline gives CDR1 SEHNR, CDR2 FQNEAQ (reference sequence). CDR3 length equals 15 residues. The CDR3 region is CASSLSPGANTEAFF. CDR3 DNA sequence: TGTGCCAGCAGCCTAAGTCCAGGGGCGAACACTGAAGCTTTCTTT. Full variable domain (remainder filled in from reference TRBV7-9 and TRBJ1-1): DTGVSQNPRHKITKRGQNVTFRCDPISEHNRLYWYRQTLGQGPEFLTYFQNEAQLEKSRLLSDRFSAERPKGSFSTLEIQRTEQGDSAMYLCASSLSPGANTEAFFGQGTRLTVV.

The rearrangement links TRBV18 to TRBJ1-6; TRBD1 might be the D (5 bases). The CDR3 has 16 amino acids. V dropped 2 bases and J dropped 13 bases, with 21 bases sitting between them. The germline CDR1 and CDR2 sequences are KGHSH and LQKENI. The CDR3 DNA reads TGTGCCAGCTCACCAACGGACACTGAGGGTGGAGGGCCCCTCCACTTT. Translated: CASSPTDTEGGGPLHF.

The chain has TRBV25-1 and TRBJ2-3; 7 bases map to TRBD1. The CDR3 contains 17 residues. V lost 4 bases and J lost 1; bases outside the gene matches: 11. Germline-derived CDR1 and CDR2 are MGHDK and SYGVNS. CDR3 in DNA: TGTGCCAGCAGTGTGACAGGGAAGGGATTCGGCACAGATACGCAGTATTTT. The encoded protein is CASSVTGKGFGTDTQYF.

This CDR3 is CASSETVDSLSGTYEQYF. In DNA, the CDR3 is TGTGCCAGCAGTGAAACCGTGGACAGCCTCTCGGGAACCTACGAGCAGTACTTC. The chain links TRBV6-4 to TRBJ2-7; D is perhaps TRBD1 (6 bases). CDR3 length equals 18 residues. V lost 3 bases to trimming and J lost 2 bases, with 23 bases between them. From germline, CDR1 is MRHNA and CDR2 SNTAGT.

This clone was seen a handful of times. The V and J genes are TRBV30 and TRBJ2-2, with D tentatively TRBD1 (5 bases). The CDR3 totals 13 residues. V lost 2 bases and J lost 6, with 10 bases in between. Germline CDR1 is GTSNPN and CDR2 is SVGIG (reference sequence). In DNA, the CDR3 is TGTGCCTGGAGTCCCAGGACATCCGGGGAGCTGTTTTTT. Its protein product is CAWSPRTSGELFF.

This clone showed up just once. CDR3 coding DNA: TGCGCCAGCAGCCAGATCCTCCTAGAGACCCAGTACTTC. It encodes CASSQILLETQYF. The chain uses TRBV4-1 and TRBJ2-5; D not certain. Per the germline V gene, CDR1 is MGHRA and CDR2 is YSYEKL. V lost 3 bases, J lost 4 bases, and 9 bases lay in between. This CDR3 is built from 13 residues.

The chain joins TRBV7-2 to TRBJ1-1, with 7 bases lining up with TRBD1. V trimming: 5 bases; J trimming: 0 bases; junction bases outside the gene matches: 15. Germline V gene data show CDR1 as SGHTA and CDR2 as FQGNSA. The CDR3 loop spans 18 amino acids. The DNA of the CDR3 is TGTGCCAGCAGCACCCAGACAGGGTTACTGTTTGTGAACACTGAAGCTTTCTTT. It encodes CASSTQTGLLFVNTEAFF.

The chain uses TRBV28 and TRBJ1-5, with 7 bases lining up with TRBD1. Trimming cost V 5 bases and J 1 base; bases outside gene matches: 11. This CDR3 has 17 residues. Germline CDR1 reads MDHEN; CDR2 reads SYDVKM. The CDR3 here is CASSPLDRDASNQPQHF. In DNA form, the CDR3 reads TGTGCCAGCAGTCCGTTAGACAGGGACGCCAGCAATCAGCCCCAGCATTTT. Full variable domain (missing parts from reference TRBV28 and TRBJ1-5): DVKVTQSSRYLVKRTGEKVFLECVQDMDHENMFWYRQDPGLGLRLIYFSYDVKMKEKGDIPEGYSVSREKKERFSLILESASTNQTSMYLCASSPLDRDASNQPQHFGDGTRLSIL.

A few counts support this clone. Other DNA sequences within the sample encode an identical CDR3. The chain links TRBV30 to TRBJ1-1; no clear D. Trimming took off 2 bases at V and 1 base at J, with 5 bases between the two ends. The CDR3 has 12 amino acids. The germline CDR1 and CDR2 sequences are GTSNPN and SVGIG (reference sequence). CDR3 sequence: CAWSTANTEAFF. The DNA for the CDR3 is TGTGCCTGGAGTACGGCGAACACTGAAGCTTTCTTT. Together with reference TRBV30 and TRBJ1-1, the CDR3 gives the full variable domain: SQTIHQWPATLVQPVGSPLSLECTVEGTSNPNLYWYRQAAGRGLQLLFYSVGIGQISSEVPQNLSASRPQDRQFILSSKKLLLSDSGFYLCAWSTANTEAFFGQGTRLTVV.

The rearrangement uses TRBV25-1 and TRBJ1-2; D remains ambiguous. Trimming took 4 bases from V and 4 from J, leaving 10 bases between them. The CDR3 length is 13 residues. CDR1 and CDR2 from the germline V gene are MGHDK and SYGVNS. This CDR3 is CASSGHPPYGYTF. The DNA of the CDR3 is TGTGCCAGCAGTGGCCACCCACCCTATGGCTACACCTTC.

This chain connects TRBV5-1 to TRBJ1-5; weak D call: TRBD1 (5 bases). The germline V gene has CDR1 SGHRS and CDR2 YFSETQ. The V and J ends lost 0 bases and 3 bases respectively, with 7 bases between them. This CDR3 region has 14 residues. Here the CDR3 reads CASSLGTNNQPQHF. In nucleotides, the CDR3 is TGCGCCAGCAGCTTGGGGACAAACAATCAGCCCCAGCATTTT.

The chain links TRBV7-2 to TRBJ2-7; D perhaps matches TRBD1 (6 bases). The CDR3 is 16 residues long. V was cut by 4 bases and J by 2 bases, with 18 bases left in between. Germline assignment: CDR1 SGHTA and CDR2 FQGNSA. The CDR3 region is CASSSTTGPAPYEQYF. CDR3 nucleotide sequence: TGTGCCAGCAGCTCGACGACAGGCCCCGCTCCCTACGAGCAGTACTTC.

The V call is TRBV7-2, the J call TRBJ1-2; TRBD1 is a possible D gene (6 bases). This CDR3 is built from 15 residues. The V and J ends lost 0 bases and 4 bases respectively, with 12 bases between them. CDR1 and CDR2 (germline): SGHTA, FQGNSA. The CDR3 DNA reads as TGTGCCAGCAGCTTAGCGGCGGGGGGCAGCTATGGCTACACCTTC. It encodes CASSLAAGGSYGYTF.

In its sample, this clone was seen a few times. This chain uses TRBV10-3 with TRBJ2-5; D not certain. Looked up from germline, CDR1 is ENHRY and CDR2 is SYGVKD. V was shortened by 4 bases and J by 2 bases, with 11 bases between the two germline ends. The CDR3 loop spans 14 amino acids. This CDR3 reads CAISGPIGQETQYF. The CDR3 coding sequence is TGTGCCATCAGTGGCCCGATAGGGCAAGAGACCCAGTACTTC.

This clone has just a few counts. V and J are TRBV29-1 and TRBJ2-4; D not certain. V dropped 5 bases and J dropped 3 bases, with 14 bases sitting between them. The CDR3 sequence is 14 residues long. The germline CDR1 and CDR2 sequences are SQVTM and ANQGSEA. CDR3 DNA: TGCAGCGTTCGGGCCCTAATGGGCAAAAACATTCAGTACTTC. Translation gives CSVRALMGKNIQYF.

This clone has just one count. CDR3 sequence (DNA): TGTGCCAGCAGTGAGGGCGGGGCCTTGTACGAGCAGTACTTC. It encodes CASSEGGALYEQYF. V usage is TRBV25-1 and J usage is TRBJ2-7; TRBD2 is a possible D gene (6 bases). Germline loops: CDR1 MGHDK, CDR2 SYGVNS. Deletions cut 3 bases from V and 4 bases from J, with 13 bases between. The CDR3 spans 14 residues.